This T cell receptor beta chain stems from a study of cytomegalovirus exposure and HLA in healthy donors (dated by TCRdb to the late 2010s). The study in broad terms: According to a later analysis, the 120 or so validation repertoires were produced on the same platform as the roughly 600 repertoires of the first cohort. The study was designed to test whether signatures of past pathogen exposure could be identified by cataloging public T cell receptors. In addition to the first cohort of 666 subjects, a separate validation cohort of 130 or so different subjects was used. The study combined high-throughput TCR immunosequencing, statistical association of individual TCRs with disease status, and machine learning to predict cytomegalovirus infection status.

Overall study results and their limits: Most TCR sequences were observed very rarely across donors, whereas some public TCRs were present in many individuals. All 120 or so repertoires were used to score co-occurrence in the validation cohort in a later analysis, because that analysis had no HLA typing for the cohort. A total of fewer than 200 TCR beta chains were listed by the study as associated with cytomegalovirus. In vitro tests confirmed that a few of the cytomegalovirus-associated TCR beta chains recognize cytomegalovirus antigens. The authors suggested that the approach could potentially be extended to other disease states and immunological phenotypes. A later analysis found that TCRs clustered in the first cohort also tended to co-occur in the approximately 120 validation repertoires, with 90% to 95% of cluster scores above 0. Cytomegalovirus status was reported to be diagnosed by the classifier with high specificity and sensitivity in both the original and validation cohorts.

Separate from the approximately 670-subject first cohort, the validation cohort of 90 to 150 subjects was the group to which the donors belonged. In the case of this clone: No antigen is known for it. Base-call qualities are not available, and no considerably larger clone is one nucleotide away.

Germline trimming: 5 bases from V, 0 bases from J; junction bases outside gene matches: 8. The germline V gene (reference sequence) provides CDR1 SGHAT and CDR2 FQDESV. There are 17 amino acids in the CDR3, from cysteine to phenylalanine inclusive. CDR3 DNA is the only sequence kept; it has 51 bases, read in frame from the first base. Library preparation was by the immunoSEQ multiplex PCR assay. The study's processing was this. A statistical classification framework was developed to diagnose cytomegalovirus status using the catalog of TCR beta chain sequences. Drawn from immuneACCESS, this table holds only the in-frame rearrangements with V and J called that TCRdb kept. Clones are partly lost; checked studies trace under half to an unresolved V gene and leave the rest unexplained. Clonal size and the V and J genes are those of that table, whereas D and trimming came from the DNA. The sample table contains approximately 260,000 clones; only one count was recorded for about 86% of them. The top ten hold roughly 1.2% of the sample.

Specimen: PBMCs. This chain joins TRBV11-1 to TRBJ2-2; the junction holds 8 bases that match TRBD2. This clonotype originated in a young woman in good health and CMV-seropositive. The DNA sequence follows: TGTGCCAGCAGCCACAATACGGGAGGGGCGAACACCGGGGAGCTGTTTTTT. It is translated as CASSHNTGGANTGELFF.